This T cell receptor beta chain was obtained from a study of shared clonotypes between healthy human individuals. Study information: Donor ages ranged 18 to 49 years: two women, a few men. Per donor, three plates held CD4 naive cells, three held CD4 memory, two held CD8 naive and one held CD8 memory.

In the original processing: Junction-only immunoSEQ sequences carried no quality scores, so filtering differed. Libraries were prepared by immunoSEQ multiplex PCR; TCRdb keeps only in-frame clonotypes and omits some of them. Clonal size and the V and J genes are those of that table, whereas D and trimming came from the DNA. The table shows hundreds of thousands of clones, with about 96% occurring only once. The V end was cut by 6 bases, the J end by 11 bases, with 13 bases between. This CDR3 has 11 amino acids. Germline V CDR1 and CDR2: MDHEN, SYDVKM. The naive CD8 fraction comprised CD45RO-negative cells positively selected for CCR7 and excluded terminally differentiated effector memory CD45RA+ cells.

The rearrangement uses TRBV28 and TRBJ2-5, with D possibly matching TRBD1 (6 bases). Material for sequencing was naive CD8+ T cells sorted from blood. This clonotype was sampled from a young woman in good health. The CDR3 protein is CASSYRDAQYF. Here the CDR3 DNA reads TGTGCCAGCAGCTACAGGGACGCGCAGTACTTC.